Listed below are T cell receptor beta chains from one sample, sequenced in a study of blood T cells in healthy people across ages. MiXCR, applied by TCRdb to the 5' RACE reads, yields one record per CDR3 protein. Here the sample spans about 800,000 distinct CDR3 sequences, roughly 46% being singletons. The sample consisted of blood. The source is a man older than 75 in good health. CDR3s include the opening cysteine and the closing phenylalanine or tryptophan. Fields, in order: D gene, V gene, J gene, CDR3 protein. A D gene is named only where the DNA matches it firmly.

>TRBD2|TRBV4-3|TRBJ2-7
CASSQTERDYEQYF
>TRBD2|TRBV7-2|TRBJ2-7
CASSPLAGVLNNEQYF
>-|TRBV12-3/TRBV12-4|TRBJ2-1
CANTGSVEQFF
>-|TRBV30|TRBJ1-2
CAWGQRRYGYTF
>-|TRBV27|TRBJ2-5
CASSRYGMGREETQYF
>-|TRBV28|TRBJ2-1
CASRRNSRGQFF
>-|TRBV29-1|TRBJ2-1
CSVERSNEQFF
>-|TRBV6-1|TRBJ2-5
CASTFLRSGTQETQYF
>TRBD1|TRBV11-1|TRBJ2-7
CASSSRGNYYEQYF
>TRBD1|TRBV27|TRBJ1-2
CASSFTGVGYGYTF
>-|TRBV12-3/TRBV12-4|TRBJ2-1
CASSLYPSNNEQFF
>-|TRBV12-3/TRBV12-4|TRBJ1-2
CASSFGDGYGYTF
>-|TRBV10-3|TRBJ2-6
CAIMRGLYSGANVLTF
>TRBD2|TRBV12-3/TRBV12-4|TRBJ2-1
CASSLLAGGTISYNEQFF
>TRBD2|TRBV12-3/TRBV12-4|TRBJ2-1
CASSLGGWNAGGLGEQFF
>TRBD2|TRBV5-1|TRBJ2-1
CASSKPTSGRDNEQFF
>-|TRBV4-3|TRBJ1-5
CASSQDAGGANQPQHF
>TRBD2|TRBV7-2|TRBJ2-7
CASSKGLASYEQYF
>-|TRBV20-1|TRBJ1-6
CSASRESYNSPLHF
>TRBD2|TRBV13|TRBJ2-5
CASSSLLAGGGETQYF
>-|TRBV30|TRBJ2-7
CAWSLPRTSDSYEQYF
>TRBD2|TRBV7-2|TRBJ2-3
CASRPAGGMNTQYF
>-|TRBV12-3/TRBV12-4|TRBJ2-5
CASRSRDTLAETQYF
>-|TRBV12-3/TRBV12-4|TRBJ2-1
CASSVTGGRWNEQFF
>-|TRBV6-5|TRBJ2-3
CASSTGRINTDTQYF
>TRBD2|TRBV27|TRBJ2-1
CASSLRTSGSPPGNEQFF
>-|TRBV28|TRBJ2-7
CASSLGGVGYNEQYF
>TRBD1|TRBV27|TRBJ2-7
CASSPPAGTGDEQYF
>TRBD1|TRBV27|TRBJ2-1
CASSYRDSSDNEQFF
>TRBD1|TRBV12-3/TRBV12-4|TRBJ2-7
CASGPRQGADEQYF
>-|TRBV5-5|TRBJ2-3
CASSWEGATDTQYF
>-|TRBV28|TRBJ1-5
CASTSGAYQPQHF
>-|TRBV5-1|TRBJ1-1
CASSLNLGPEAFF
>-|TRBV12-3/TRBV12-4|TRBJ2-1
CASRPEGRNEQFF
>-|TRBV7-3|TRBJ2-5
CASSSSYKEPEQYF
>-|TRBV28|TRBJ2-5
CASSLQAEPRETQYF
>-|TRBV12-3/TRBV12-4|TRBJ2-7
CTSRGLSYEQYF
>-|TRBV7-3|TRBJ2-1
CASSPQAGAVYNEQFF
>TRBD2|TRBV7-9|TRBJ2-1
CASSQTSVAYNEQFF
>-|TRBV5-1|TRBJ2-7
CASSLGSSGSSYEQYF
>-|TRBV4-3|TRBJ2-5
CASSQGGDSSTETQYF
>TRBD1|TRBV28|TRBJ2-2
CASRQGGSTGELFF
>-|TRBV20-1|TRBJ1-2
CSARDADGRNSYYGYTF
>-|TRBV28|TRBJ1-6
CASSSDPGTTSPLHF
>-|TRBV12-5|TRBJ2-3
CASGFDAHRTRVQSTDTQYF
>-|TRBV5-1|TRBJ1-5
CASSGGVGDQPQHF
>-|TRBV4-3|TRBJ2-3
CASSQIRRAQETDTQYF
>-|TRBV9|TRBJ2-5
CASSVSDSQETQYF
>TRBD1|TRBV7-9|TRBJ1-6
CASRPGTGVNSPLHF
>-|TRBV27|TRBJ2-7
CASSSVTTGTSYEQYF
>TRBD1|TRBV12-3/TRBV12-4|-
CASRQGDIQYF
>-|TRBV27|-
CASSANRFSEQYF
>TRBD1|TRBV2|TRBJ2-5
CASSLQGAMGYF
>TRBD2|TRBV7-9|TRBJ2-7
CASSLGGLAGAYEQYF